This TCR beta chain emerged from a study of blood T cells in healthy people across ages. This clonotype was observed a few times. Antigen specificity is unknown. Each sample yielded at least 6 million isolated PBMCs. Through a sample-barcoded 5' primer and a J-beta primer mix, a second PCR was run for roughly 7 to 12 cycles. Every cDNA was tagged by a template-switch adaptor with 12 random nucleotides. MiXCR, applied by TCRdb to the 5' RACE reads, yields one record per CDR3 protein. Of some 900,000 distinct CDR3 sequences listed, roughly 26% are singletons. V lost 0 bases, J lost 5 bases, and 8 bases stayed unmatched. The CDR3 totals 16 residues. CDR1 is SGDLS, CDR2 YYNGEE, per germline. Points from the study as a whole: Those diversity estimates obtained from one million T cells were thought to be underestimates.

Material: blood. The source is a woman of 80 years or more in good health. The chain has TRBV9 and TRBJ2-5; 9 bases align to TRBD2. CDR3 sequence (DNA): TGTGCCAGCAGCGTAGGGGCAGCGGGGGGTCGGGAGACCCAGTACTTC. Its protein product is CASSVGAAGGRETQYF.